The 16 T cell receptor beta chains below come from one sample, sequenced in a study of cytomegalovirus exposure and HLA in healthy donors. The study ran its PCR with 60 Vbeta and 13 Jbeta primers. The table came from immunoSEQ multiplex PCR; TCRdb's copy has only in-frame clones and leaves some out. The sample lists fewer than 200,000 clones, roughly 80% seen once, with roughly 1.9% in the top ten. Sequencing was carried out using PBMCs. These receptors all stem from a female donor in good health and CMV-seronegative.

In DNA form, the CDR3 reads TGTGCCAGCAGCTCGACAGGGCCCCAAGAGACCCAGTACTTC. Its protein is CASSSTGPQETQYF. The V and J genes are TRBV7-9 and TRBJ2-5; 7 bases are a match to TRBD1. The germline V gene encodes CDR1 SEHNR and CDR2 FQNEAQ (reference sequence). The CDR3 extends over 14 amino acids. Unmatched junction bases numbered 3, after V lost 4 bases and J lost 1 base.

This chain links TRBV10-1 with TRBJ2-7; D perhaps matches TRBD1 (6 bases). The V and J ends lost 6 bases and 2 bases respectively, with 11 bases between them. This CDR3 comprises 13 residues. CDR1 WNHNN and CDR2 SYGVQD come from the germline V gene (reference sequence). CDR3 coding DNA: TGCGCCAGCAGCAGGGGCCCCACCTACGAGCAGTACTTC. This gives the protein CASSRGPTYEQYF.

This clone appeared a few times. The CDR3 sequence: CASSINAGVRDEQFF. CDR3 nucleotides: TGTGCCAGTAGTATTAACGCGGGAGTTAGGGATGAGCAGTTCTTC. This chain connects TRBV19 to TRBJ2-1, with 7 bases identical to TRBD2. This CDR3 is built from 15 residues. V shed 3 bases and J 8 bases; nucleotides not matched to a gene: 10. Looked up from germline, CDR1 is LNHDA and CDR2 is SQIVND (reference sequence).

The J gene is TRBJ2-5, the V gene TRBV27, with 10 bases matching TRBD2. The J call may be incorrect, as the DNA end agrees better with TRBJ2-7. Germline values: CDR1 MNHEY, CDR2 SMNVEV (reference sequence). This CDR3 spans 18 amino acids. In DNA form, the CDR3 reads TGTGCCAGCAGTACCGCCAGAGAAGCTAGCGGGAGTGCCTACGAGCAGTACTTC. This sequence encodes CASSTAREASGSAYEQYF.

The CDR3 nucleotides are TGTGCCAGCAGCTTATATGGGACAGGATACGAGCAGTACTTC. This encodes CASSLYGTGYEQYF. The V gene is TRBV7-8, the J gene TRBJ2-5; the match to TRBD1 covers 8 bases. The J call may be faulty, since TRBJ2-7 better matches the DNA end. Germline V gene lookup returns CDR1 SGHVS and CDR2 FQNEAQ. This CDR3 contains 14 residues.

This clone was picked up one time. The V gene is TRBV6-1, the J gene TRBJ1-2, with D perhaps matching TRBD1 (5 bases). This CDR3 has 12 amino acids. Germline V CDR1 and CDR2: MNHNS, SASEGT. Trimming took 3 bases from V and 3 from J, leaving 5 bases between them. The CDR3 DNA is TGTGCCAGCAGTGACAGGGACTATGGCTACACCTTC. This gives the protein CASSDRDYGYTF.

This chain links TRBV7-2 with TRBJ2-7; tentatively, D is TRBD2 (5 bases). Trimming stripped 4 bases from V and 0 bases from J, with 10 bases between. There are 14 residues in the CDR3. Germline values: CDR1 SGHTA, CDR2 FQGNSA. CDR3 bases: TGTGCCAGCAGCTCGGACTGGAACTCCTACGAGCAGTACTTC. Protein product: CASSSDWNSYEQYF.

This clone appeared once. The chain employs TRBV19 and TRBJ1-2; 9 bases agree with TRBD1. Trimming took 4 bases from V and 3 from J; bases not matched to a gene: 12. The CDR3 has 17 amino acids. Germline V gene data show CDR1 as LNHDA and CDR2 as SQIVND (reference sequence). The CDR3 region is CASSTGQGFGSHYGYTF. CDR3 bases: TGTGCCAGTAGTACCGGACAGGGGTTCGGATCACACTATGGCTACACCTTC.

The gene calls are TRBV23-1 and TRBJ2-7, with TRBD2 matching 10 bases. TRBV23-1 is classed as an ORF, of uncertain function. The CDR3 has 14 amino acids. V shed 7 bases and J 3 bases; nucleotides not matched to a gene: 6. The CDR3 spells CASKAGGPSYEQYF. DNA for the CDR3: TGCGCCAGCAAAGCGGGAGGGCCCAGCTACGAGCAGTACTTC.

CDR3 nucleotides: TGTGCCAGCAGCCCCCAGGGACTAGCGGGAGGGGAAGAGACCCAGTACTTC. Encoded protein: CASSPQGLAGGEETQYF. V usage is TRBV7-9 and J usage is TRBJ2-5; TRBD2 matches at 16 bases. The CDR3 runs 17 residues. CDR1 is SEHNR, CDR2 FQNEAQ, per germline (reference sequence). The ends lost 5 bases at V and 3 bases at J; junction bases unmatched: 6. Supplemented by reference TRBV7-9 and TRBJ2-5, the full variable domain reads DTGVSQNPRHKITKRGQNVTFRCDPISEHNRLYWYRQTLGQGPEFLTYFQNEAQLEKSRLLSDRFSAERPKGSFSTLEIQRTEQGDSAMYLCASSPQGLAGGEETQYFGPGTRLLVL.

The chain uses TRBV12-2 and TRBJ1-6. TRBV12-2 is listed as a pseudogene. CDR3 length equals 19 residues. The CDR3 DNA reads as TGTGCAAGTCGCTTAGCGCGCGGGCTACAGAGCTCCTATAATTCACCCCTCCACTTT. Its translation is CASRLARGLQSSYNSPLHF.

The CDR3 nucleotides read TGTGCCAGCAGCTTACAGGACACCAATCAGCCCCAGCATTTT. Its protein is CASSLQDTNQPQHF. The gene calls are TRBV7-9 and TRBJ1-5; TRBD1 might be the D (5 bases). Trimming took 2 bases from V and 3 from J, leaving 8 bases between them. This CDR3 has 14 amino acids. CDR1 SEHNR and CDR2 FQNEAQ come from the germline V gene (reference sequence). Complete variable domain (other parts from reference TRBV7-9 and TRBJ1-5): DTGVSQNPRHKITKRGQNVTFRCDPISEHNRLYWYRQTLGQGPEFLTYFQNEAQLEKSRLLSDRFSAERPKGSFSTLEIQRTEQGDSAMYLCASSLQDTNQPQHFGDGTRLSIL.

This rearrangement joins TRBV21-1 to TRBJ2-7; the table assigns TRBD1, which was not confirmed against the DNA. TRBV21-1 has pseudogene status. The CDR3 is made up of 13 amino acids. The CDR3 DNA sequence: TGTGCCAGCAGTCGGACAGGGGGCTACGAGCAGTACTTC. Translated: CASSRTGGYEQYF.

The DNA of the CDR3 is TGTGCCAGTAGGGGGCAGGGTAAGGACGAGCAGTACTTC. Residues: CASRGQGKDEQYF. The chain employs TRBV28 and TRBJ2-7; TRBD1 matches 7 bases. From germline, CDR1 is MDHEN and CDR2 SYDVKM. J was trimmed by 5 bases and V by 9 bases; bases with no gene match: 10. The CDR3 is 13 residues long.

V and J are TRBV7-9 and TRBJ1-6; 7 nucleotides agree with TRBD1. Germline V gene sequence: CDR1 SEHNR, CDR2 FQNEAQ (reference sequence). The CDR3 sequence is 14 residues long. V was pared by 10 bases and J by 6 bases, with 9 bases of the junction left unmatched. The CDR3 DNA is TGTGCCACCGAGACAGGGACCTTTAATTCACCCCTCCACTTT. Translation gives CATETGTFNSPLHF.

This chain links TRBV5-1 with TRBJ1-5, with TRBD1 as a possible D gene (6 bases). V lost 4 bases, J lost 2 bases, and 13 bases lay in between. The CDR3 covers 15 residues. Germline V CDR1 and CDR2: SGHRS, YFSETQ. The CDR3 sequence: CASSEQGIGNQPQHF. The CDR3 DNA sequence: TGCGCCAGCAGCGAGCAGGGGATTGGCAATCAGCCCCAGCATTTT.